This T cell receptor (beta chain) is from a study of blood T cells in healthy people across ages. Study-level information: Template switching picked up about one barcoded beta molecule for each two T cells. Study-level findings and limits: The long-lived group displayed more naive CD4+ cells, plus higher diversity, than the aged donors did.

With respect to this clonotype: Its specificity is not known.

The CDR3 runs to 23 residues. Between the trimmed V and J ends, which lost 3 bases and 10 bases, there was a span of 40 bases. The germline V gene has CDR1 SGHTA and CDR2 FQGTGA. Alongside a J-beta primer mix, a sample-barcoded 5' primer served in a second PCR lasting roughly 7 to 12 cycles. TCRdb called the 5' RACE reads again in MiXCR, with one record for every CDR3 protein. Of some 900,000 distinct CDR3 sequences detected, around 49% appear once; the ten largest clones hold 10% to 15%. Per sample, no less than 6 micrograms of total RNA were extracted. The rearrangement uses TRBV7-3 and TRBJ1-6, with a weak D call TRBD1 (6 bases). Sequenced input: blood. The clonotype was recovered from a man aged 25-45 years in good health. CDR3 nucleotides: TGTGCCAGCAGCTTCAGCCTGAGGGGGGCTGATCAACCCACACCTTCCCCAGGATCACCCCTCCACTTT. The encoded protein is CASSFSLRGADQPTPSPGSPLHF.